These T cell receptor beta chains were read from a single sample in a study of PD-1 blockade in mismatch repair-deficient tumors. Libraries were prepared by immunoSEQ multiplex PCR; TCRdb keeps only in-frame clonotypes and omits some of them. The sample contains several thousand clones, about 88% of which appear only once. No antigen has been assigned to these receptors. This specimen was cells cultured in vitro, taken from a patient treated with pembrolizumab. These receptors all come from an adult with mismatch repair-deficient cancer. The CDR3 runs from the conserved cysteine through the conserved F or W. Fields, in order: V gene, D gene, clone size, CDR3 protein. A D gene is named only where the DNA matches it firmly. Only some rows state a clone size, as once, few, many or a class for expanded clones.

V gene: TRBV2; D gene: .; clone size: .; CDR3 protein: CASSLDSENEAFF
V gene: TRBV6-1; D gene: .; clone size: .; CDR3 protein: CASRAEGDTIYF
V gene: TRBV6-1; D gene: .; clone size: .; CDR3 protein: CASSNTAQSNQPQHF
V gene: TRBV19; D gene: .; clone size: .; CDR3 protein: CASRGPQPGNTIYF
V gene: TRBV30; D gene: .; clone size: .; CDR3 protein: CAWGRGEGLGQPQHF
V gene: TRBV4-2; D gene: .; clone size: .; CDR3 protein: CASSPGETDVYGYTF
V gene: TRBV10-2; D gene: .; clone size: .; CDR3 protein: CASSGSSDGYTF
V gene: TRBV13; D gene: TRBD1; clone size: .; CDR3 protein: CASSLATGGGTEAFF
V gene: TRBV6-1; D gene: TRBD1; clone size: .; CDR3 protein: CASSRQGLAGQPQHF
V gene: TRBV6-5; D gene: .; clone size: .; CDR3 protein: CASSQGTDTQYF
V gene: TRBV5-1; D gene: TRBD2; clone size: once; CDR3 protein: CASSLIVAGVVDEQYF
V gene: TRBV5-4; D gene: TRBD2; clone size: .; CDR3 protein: CASSPGGAGAYNEQFF
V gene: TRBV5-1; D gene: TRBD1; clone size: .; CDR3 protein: CASRLDRGTEAFF